This T cell receptor (beta chain) originates from a study of blood T cells in healthy people across ages. With each sample, at least 6 micrograms of total RNA were extracted. For the second PCR, which ran for 7 to 11 cycles, a sample-barcoded 5' primer and a J-beta primer mix were used. One entry per CDR3 protein results from TCRdb running MiXCR on the 5' RACE reads. The table has 1.5 million to 2 million distinct CDR3 sequences, about 30% seen once. Between the trimmed V and J ends, which lost 7 bases and 5 bases, there was a span of 18 bases. This CDR3 spans 14 amino acids. Germline V CDR1 and CDR2: MNHEY, SVGAGI.

This receptor was taken from a woman aged 30 to 39 in good health. V gene TRBV6-5 combines with J gene TRBJ2-7; D is ambiguous. Material for sequencing was blood. DNA of the CDR3: TGTGCCAGCAACTTCACAGTATCGAGAAACGAGCAGTACTTC. Protein product: CASNFTVSRNEQYF.